These 17 T cell receptor beta chains came from one sample sequenced in a study of neurological immune-mediated disorders. In TCRdb, the 5' RACE reads were re-called with MiXCR into one record per CDR3 protein. The data hold tens of thousands of distinct CDR3 sequences, with about 3.3% observed a single time. Regarding time point: longitudinal time-point 1 (baseline). The material sequenced was PBMCs. Receptor source: a woman aged 55-70 years with multiple sclerosis.

This clonotype was observed many times. This chain uses TRBV28 with TRBJ1-1; weak D call: TRBD1 (5 bases). There are 16 residues in the CDR3. Trimming pared 4 bases from V and 0 bases from J, leaving 15 bases between. From germline, CDR1 is MDHEN and CDR2 SYDVKM. CDR3 coding DNA: TGTGCCAGCAGTTCATCGGGGCCTAGGATGAACACTGAAGCTTTCTTT. It codes for CASSSSGPRMNTEAFF.

This clonotype was found many times. J is TRBJ2-3 and V is TRBV7-2; D call uncertain. Trimming removed 4 bases at V and 2 bases at J, with 13 bases between. This CDR3 region has 15 residues. Germline V CDR1 and CDR2: SGHTA, FQGNSA. CDR3 nucleotide sequence: TGTGCCAGCAGCTCCCGTGTCCTCCCCACAGATACGCAGTATTTT. Amino acids: CASSSRVLPTDTQYF.

This clonotype was observed many times. The chain recombines TRBV24-1 with TRBJ2-1; a weak D match, TRBD2 (7 bases). CDR1 KGHDR and CDR2 SFDVKD come from the germline V gene. The V end was cut by 9 bases, the J end by 9 bases, with 14 bases between. The length of the CDR3 is 12 residues. The CDR3 DNA follows: TGTGCCACCTCCGGGGGGCCCGGTGAGCAGTTCTTC. This encodes CATSGGPGEQFF.

This clonotype was seen ten or more times. The chain employs TRBV20-1 and TRBJ2-7, with 8 bases matching TRBD2. Looked up from germline, CDR1 is DFQATT and CDR2 is SNEGSKA (reference sequence). The CDR3 has 12 residues. Germline trimming cut 6 bases from V and 3 bases from J; bases unmatched to any gene: 4. DNA of the CDR3: TGCAGTGCCACCGGGACTAGCTACGAGCAGTACTTC. It specifies CSATGTSYEQYF.

This clonotype was counted ten times or more. The chain employs TRBV20-1 and TRBJ2-2; no firm D call. Germline V lookup: CDR1 DFQATT, CDR2 SNEGSKA (reference sequence). Trimming left V 3 bases short and J 0 bases short, with 5 bases between. This CDR3 is 13 amino acids long. The CDR3 nucleotides are TGCAGTGCTAGTCTCCCGAACACCGGGGAGCTGTTTTTT. The encoded protein is CSASLPNTGELFF.

In its sample, this clonotype was seen a few times. V usage is TRBV6-5 and J usage is TRBJ2-2; D not resolved. In germline, CDR1 is MNHEY, CDR2 SVGAGI. Trimming took 8 bases from V and 3 from J, leaving 13 bases between them. The CDR3 covers 14 residues. CDR3 DNA sequence: TGTGCCAGCCGTCGAGAAGGCGACACCGGGGAGCTGTTTTTT. Amino acid sequence: CASRREGDTGELFF.

This clonotype was counted at least ten times. This chain joins TRBV5-1 and TRBJ2-5; D not resolved. The CDR3 contains 14 residues. Germline CDR1 reads SGHRS; CDR2 reads YFSETQ. Between the trimmed V and J ends, which lost 4 bases and 2 bases, there was a span of 12 bases. The CDR3 DNA sequence: TGCGCCAGCAGCCTCACGGCAGCACAAGAGACCCAGTACTTC. Encoded protein: CASSLTAAQETQYF.

The sample holds many counts of this clonotype. The V gene is TRBV3-1, the J gene TRBJ2-5, with D hard to call. CDR1 and CDR2 (germline): LGHDT, YNNKEL (reference sequence). Between the trimmed V and J ends, which lost 0 bases and 4 bases, there was a span of 9 bases. The length of the CDR3 is 14 residues. CDR3 sequence: CASSQETPGETQYF. The CDR3 nucleotides are TGTGCCAGCAGCCAAGAAACCCCAGGAGAGACCCAGTACTTC.

This clonotype was observed many times. The chain employs TRBV5-5 and TRBJ2-7; D might be TRBD1 or TRBD2, each matching 6 bases. Trimming took off 3 bases at V and 7 bases at J, with 17 bases between the two ends. Looked up from germline, CDR1 is SGHKS and CDR2 is YYEKEE (reference sequence). CDR3 length: 14 amino acids. CDR3 region: CASSWWGAIQEQYF. The CDR3 DNA reads TGTGCCAGCAGCTGGTGGGGGGCCATACAGGAGCAGTACTTC.

This clonotype was found many times. The V gene is TRBV12-3 or TRBV12-4, the J gene TRBJ2-1, with TRBD2 matching over 8 bases. The CDR3 is 16 amino acids. The V and J ends lost 5 bases and 8 bases, in that order; junction bases with no gene match: 14. The CDR3 protein is CASSPQGAGVVYEQFF. The CDR3 DNA reads TGTGCCAGCAGTCCACAGGGAGCGGGGGTTGTTTATGAGCAGTTCTTC.

This clonotype was recorded many times. The V gene is TRBV7-6, the J gene TRBJ2-2, with TRBD2 identical over 9 bases. The V and J ends lost 5 bases and 2 bases, in that order; junction bases with no gene match: 9. The CDR3 covers 17 residues. The germline gives CDR1 SGHVS, CDR2 FNYEAQ. The CDR3 loop is CASSQGSGGANTGELFF. DNA for the CDR3: TGTGCCAGCAGCCAAGGTAGCGGGGGAGCAAACACCGGGGAGCTGTTTTTT.

Ten or more counts support this clonotype. The chain combines TRBV5-1 with TRBJ2-1; D is possibly TRBD2 (6 bases). In germline, CDR1 is SGHRS, CDR2 YFSETQ. The CDR3 runs 14 residues. Trimming pared 4 bases from V and 8 bases from J, leaving 16 bases between. The CDR3: CASSPSGVWDEQFF. The CDR3 nucleotides are TGCGCCAGCAGCCCGTCGGGGGTATGGGATGAGCAGTTCTTC.

This clonotype was observed many times. The chain carries TRBV2 and TRBJ1-5; TRBD1 aligns across 12 bases. V shed 7 bases and J 6 bases; nucleotides not matched to a gene: 7. The CDR3 consists of 15 residues. The germline gives CDR1 SNHLY, CDR2 FYNNEI. DNA of the CDR3: TGTGCCAGCAACCCGGGACAGGGGGCTGGTCAGCCCCAGCATTTT. Translated, it gives CASNPGQGAGQPQHF. The entire variable domain, with the rest obtained from reference TRBV2 and TRBJ1-5, is as follows: EPEVTQTPSHQVTQMGQEVILRCVPISNHLYFYWYRQILGQKVEFLVSFYNNEISEKSEIFDDQFSVERPDGSNFTLKIRSTKLEDSAMYFCASNPGQGAGQPQHFGDGTRLSIL.

This clonotype was picked up many times. The chain is built from TRBV5-6 and TRBJ2-3, with TRBD2 identical over 7 bases. J lost 2 bases, V lost 3 bases, and 15 bases had no gene match. This CDR3 spans 18 amino acids. Per the germline V gene, CDR1 is SGHDT and CDR2 is YYEEEE. CDR3 sequence reads: CASSSHLGGVFSTDTQYF. The CDR3 DNA sequence: TGTGCCAGCAGCTCCCACCTGGGGGGGGTATTCTCCACAGATACGCAGTATTTT. Full variable domain (outside the CDR3, taken from reference TRBV5-6 and TRBJ2-3): DAGVTQSPTHLIKTRGQQVTLRCSPKSGHDTVSWYQQALGQGPQFIFQYYEEEERQRGNFPDRFSGHQFPNYSSELNVNALLLGDSALYLCASSSHLGGVFSTDTQYFGPGTRLTVL.

This clonotype occurred many times. The chain uses TRBV6-5 and TRBJ2-7; 7 bases are shared with TRBD1. The germline CDR1 and CDR2 sequences are MNHEY and SVGAGI. V lost 6 bases and J lost 0; bases outside the gene matches: 5. This CDR3 has 14 amino acids. The CDR3 protein is CASRRQGGSYEQYF. DNA for the CDR3: TGTGCCAGCAGGCGACAGGGCGGCTCCTACGAGCAGTACTTC.

This clonotype showed up many times. The V call is TRBV3-1, the J call TRBJ2-7, with D unresolved. The CDR3 covers 12 residues. Trimming left V 4 bases short and J 2 bases short, with 6 bases between. The germline V gene has CDR1 LGHDT and CDR2 YNNKEL (reference sequence). In nucleotides, the CDR3 is TGTGCCAGCAGCCTTAGGGCCTACGAGCAGTACTTC. Its translation is CASSLRAYEQYF.

This clonotype appeared many times. The CDR3 loop reads CASSVYLGNTIYF. The CDR3 bases are TGTGCCAGCAGCGTCTACCTTGGAAACACCATATATTTT. The chain has TRBV9 and TRBJ1-3; D uncertain. The CDR3 has 13 amino acids. V was cut by 2 bases and J by 3 bases, with 6 bases left in between. The germline gives CDR1 SGDLS, CDR2 YYNGEE.